These T cell receptor beta chains were read from a single sample in a study of early T cells in non-severe SARS-CoV-2 infection. TCRdb ran MiXCR on the 5' RACE reads and lists one entry per CDR3 protein. The table lists more than 85,000 distinct CDR3 sequences, around 12% of them singletons. Sequencing input: whole blood. Receptor source: an adult who was a healthcare worker with PCR-confirmed SARS-CoV-2 infection or an uninfected control (not recorded which). Both conserved end residues are part of each CDR3. The D gene is left open where the match is weak. Size is stated for part of the rows, as once, few or many counts, or as a class when the clone is expanded.

NA,TRBV9,TRBJ2-5,NA,TGTGCCAGCAGCGTAGCTTTAGGAGAGACCCAGTACTTC,CASSVALGETQYF
NA,TRBV5-4,TRBJ2-2,many,TGTGCCAGCAGCCTAATCTTTGACCGTACAGGGCGAAGGGACGGGGAGCTGTTTTTT,CASSLIFDRTGRRDGELFF
NA,TRBV29-1,TRBJ2-6,NA,TGCAGCGCGACTTCTCCCGGGGCCAACGTCCTGACTTTC,CSATSPGANVLTF
NA,TRBV9,TRBJ2-7,NA,TGTGCCAGCAGCGGAGAGGAGGGCCCGGAGGAGCAGTACTTC,CASSGEEGPEEQYF
TRBD1,TRBV29-1,TRBJ2-5,few,TGCAGCGTCCTGGGACAGCAGGAGACCCAGTACTTC,CSVLGQQETQYF
NA,TRBV5-4,TRBJ2-5,NA,TGTGCCAGCGGCAACCGGGGGAGCCTGGGAGAGACCCAGTACTTC,CASGNRGSLGETQYF
NA,TRBV4-3,TRBJ2-7,many,TGCGCCTCACGATTTGGGTTCTACTACGAGCAGTACTTC,CASRFGFYYEQYF
NA,TRBV6-6,TRBJ2-3,few,TGTACCAGCGCGGCAGGGAAGAGAGATACGCAGTATTTT,CTSAAGKRDTQYF
NA,TRBV27,TRBJ2-2,NA,TGTGCCAGCAGTTTTCGGGGCCTGAGGGAGCTGTTTTTT,CASSFRGLRELFF
TRBD2,TRBV15,TRBJ2-1,many,TGTGCCACCAGCAGCGGTGTGAGGACTAGCGGTGTCCCCAGTGAGCAGTTCTTC,CATSSGVRTSGVPSEQFF
NA,TRBV28,TRBJ1-4,NA,TGTGCCAGCACCAACAGAGGGTTTACGGAAAAACTGTTTTTT,CASTNRGFTEKLFF
NA,TRBV7-8,TRBJ1-5,many,TGTGCCAGCAGCCCCCTGGCTAGCAATCAGCCCCAGCATTTT,CASSPLASNQPQHF
NA,TRBV12-3/TRBV12-4,TRBJ2-1,many,TGTGCCAGCAGTCCCACCGGGACTGGCAACAATGAGCAGTTCTTC,CASSPTGTGNNEQFF
TRBD2,TRBV18,TRBJ2-7,NA,TGTGCCAGCTCACCTAGCGGGGGATACGAGCAGTACTTC,CASSPSGGYEQYF
NA,TRBV19,TRBJ2-7,NA,TGTGCCAGTAGTCCATATCCCCAGCGGAGTTCTTACGAGCAGTACTTC,CASSPYPQRSSYEQYF